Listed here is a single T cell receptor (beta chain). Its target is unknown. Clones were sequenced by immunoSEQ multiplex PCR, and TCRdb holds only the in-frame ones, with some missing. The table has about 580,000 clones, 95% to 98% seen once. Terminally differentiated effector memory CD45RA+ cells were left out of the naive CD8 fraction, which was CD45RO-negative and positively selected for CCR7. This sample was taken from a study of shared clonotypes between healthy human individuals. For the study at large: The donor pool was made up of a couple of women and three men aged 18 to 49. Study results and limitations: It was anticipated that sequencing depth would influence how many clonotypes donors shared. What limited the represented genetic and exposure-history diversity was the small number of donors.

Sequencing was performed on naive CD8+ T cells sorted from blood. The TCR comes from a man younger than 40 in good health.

The CDR3 DNA reads as TGTGCCAGCAGTTTGAGAATGTTTCGCGAGAATGAGCAGTTCTTC. It encodes CASSLRMFRENEQFF. The V and J genes are TRBV27 and TRBJ2-1; no definite D call. CDR1 and CDR2 (germline): MNHEY, SMNVEV (reference sequence). V lost 3 bases, J lost 7 bases, and 16 bases lay in between. The CDR3 spans 15 residues.